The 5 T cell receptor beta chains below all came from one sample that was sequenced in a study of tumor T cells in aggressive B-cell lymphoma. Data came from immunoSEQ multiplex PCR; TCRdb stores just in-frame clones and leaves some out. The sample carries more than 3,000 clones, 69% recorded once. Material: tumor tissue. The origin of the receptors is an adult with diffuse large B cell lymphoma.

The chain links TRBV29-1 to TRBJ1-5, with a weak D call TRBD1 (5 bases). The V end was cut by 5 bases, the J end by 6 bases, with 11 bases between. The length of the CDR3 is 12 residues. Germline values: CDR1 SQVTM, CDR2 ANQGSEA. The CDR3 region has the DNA TGCAGCGTTAAGGGGTCAGGTCAGCCCCAGCATTTT. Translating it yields CSVKGSGQPQHF.

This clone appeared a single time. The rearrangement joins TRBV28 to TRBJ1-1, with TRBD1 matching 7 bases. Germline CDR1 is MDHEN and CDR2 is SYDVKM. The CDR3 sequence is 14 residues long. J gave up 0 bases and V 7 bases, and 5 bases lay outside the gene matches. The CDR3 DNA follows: TGTGCCAGCACTTGGACAGGCATGAACACTGAAGCTTTCTTT. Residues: CASTWTGMNTEAFF. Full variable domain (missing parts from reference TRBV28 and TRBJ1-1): DVKVTQSSRYLVKRTGEKVFLECVQDMDHENMFWYRQDPGLGLRLIYFSYDVKMKEKGDIPEGYSVSREKKERFSLILESASTNQTSMYLCASTWTGMNTEAFFGQGTRLTVV.

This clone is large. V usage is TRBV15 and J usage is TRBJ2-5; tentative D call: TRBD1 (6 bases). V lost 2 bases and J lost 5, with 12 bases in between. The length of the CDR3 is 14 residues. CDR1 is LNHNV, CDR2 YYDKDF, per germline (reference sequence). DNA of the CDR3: TGTGCCACCAGCAGACCCAGGGGTGGGGAGACCCAGTACTTC. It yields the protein CATSRPRGGETQYF.

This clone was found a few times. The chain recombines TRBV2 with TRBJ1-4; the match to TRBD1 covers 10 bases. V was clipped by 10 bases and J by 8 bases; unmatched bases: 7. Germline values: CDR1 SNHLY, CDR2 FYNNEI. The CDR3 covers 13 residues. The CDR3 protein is CATGQGEREKLFF. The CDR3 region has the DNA TGTGCCACAGGACAGGGGGAAAGGGAAAAACTGTTTTTT.

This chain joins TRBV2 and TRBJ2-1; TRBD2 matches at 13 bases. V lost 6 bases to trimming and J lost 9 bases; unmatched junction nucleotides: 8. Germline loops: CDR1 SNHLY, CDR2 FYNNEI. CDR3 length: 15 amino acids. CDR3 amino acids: CASRVGTSGTGEQFF. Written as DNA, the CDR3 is TGTGCCAGCAGGGTCGGGACTAGCGGGACGGGTGAGCAGTTCTTC.